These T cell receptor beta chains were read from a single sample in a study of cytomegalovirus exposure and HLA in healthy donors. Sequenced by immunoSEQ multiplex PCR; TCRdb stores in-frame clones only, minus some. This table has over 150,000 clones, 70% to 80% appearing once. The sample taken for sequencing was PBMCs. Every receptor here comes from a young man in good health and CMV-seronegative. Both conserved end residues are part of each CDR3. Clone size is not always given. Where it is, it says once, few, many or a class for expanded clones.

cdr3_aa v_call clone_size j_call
CASSLEGHNPYEQYF TRBV27 few TRBJ2-7
CASSSKEHGLITQYF TRBV5-4 few TRBJ2-5
CASSQAATGGFYGYTF TRBV4-2 - TRBJ1-2
CASLAGHYNEQFF TRBV30 - TRBJ2-1
CASSPTRPGTGTMNTEAFF TRBV13 - TRBJ1-1
CASSFAQGRGQPQHF TRBV28 - TRBJ1-5
CASSEREWHEQYF TRBV27 - -
CASSFRGQGRAFF TRBV27 once TRBJ1-1
CASRDTHYGYTF TRBV28 - TRBJ1-2
CASEQGAGRELFF TRBV10-3 - TRBJ2-2
CASSSLSTGGYFETQYF TRBV27 - TRBJ2-5
CASSLGQGFYGYTF TRBV7-9 - TRBJ1-2
CASSEGAMDRGHGNTIYF TRBV9 - TRBJ1-3
CASSAPPGDRYTF TRBV28 - TRBJ1-2
CASSAPREGRTYEQYF TRBV6-1 - TRBJ2-7
CASSSGQGSYEQYF TRBV5-1 few TRBJ2-7
CASSEGTLNTEAFF TRBV6-1 - TRBJ1-1
CASQGQGKHEQYF TRBV6-1 - TRBJ2-7
CASSTGQGSYEQYF TRBV6-5 - TRBJ2-7
CASSERGDEQFF TRBV2 - TRBJ2-1
CASSEGGRGEAFF TRBV6-1 - TRBJ1-1
CASSPTTDTQYF TRBV25-1 - TRBJ2-3
CASSQGTSGVPRLYNEQFF TRBV4-1 - TRBJ2-1
CASSLVPVVEQYF TRBV7-9 - TRBJ2-7
CASSEGLEQYF TRBV25-1 few TRBJ2-7
CASSLTSGSTDTQYF TRBV7-9 - TRBJ2-3
CASSFEGAGNQPQHF TRBV5-1 few TRBJ1-5
CASSLGAGTGVHEQFF TRBV7-6 once TRBJ2-1
CASSLPSGGSNEQFF TRBV5-1 few TRBJ2-1
CASSLAGRSYETQYF TRBV7-7 - TRBJ2-5
CASSRFLAGSYNEQFF TRBV28 - TRBJ2-1
CASSLGTGNTGELFF TRBV5-1 few TRBJ2-2
CASSYIGGNTEAFF TRBV6-5 - TRBJ1-1
CASSPPLDSEVQETQYF TRBV18 few TRBJ2-5
CASSGDRSAPETQYF TRBV28 - TRBJ2-5
CASSVFRVRDRAYEQYF TRBV5-5 - TRBJ2-7
CASSSGYGTNTGELFF TRBV7-9 - TRBJ2-2
CASSLFARDYGYTF TRBV7-2 - TRBJ1-2
CASSDLAGEELFF TRBV2 - TRBJ2-2
CASSPGWGKRGGGEQYF TRBV7-8 - TRBJ2-7
CASSQGRVNEQFF TRBV4-3 - TRBJ2-1
CASSPGGPSSGNTIYF TRBV19 - TRBJ1-3
CATTSGQDYNEQFF TRBV12-5 once TRBJ2-1
CASSEPGSKNIQYF TRBV6-1 - TRBJ2-4
CASSIPRGGSTGELFF TRBV19 once TRBJ2-2
CASSDSGGQVRNEQYF TRBV2 - TRBJ2-7
CASSLDRNYGYTF TRBV27 - TRBJ1-2
CASSESNSPNEKLFF TRBV6-1 - TRBJ1-4
CASSFFGGGTEDTQYF TRBV7-9 - TRBJ2-3
CASSEQGVANEKLFF TRBV2 - TRBJ1-4
CASRGLQGVPTGELFF TRBV5-1 - TRBJ2-2
CASSLPGSFAEGYPF TRBV7-9 - TRBJ1-2